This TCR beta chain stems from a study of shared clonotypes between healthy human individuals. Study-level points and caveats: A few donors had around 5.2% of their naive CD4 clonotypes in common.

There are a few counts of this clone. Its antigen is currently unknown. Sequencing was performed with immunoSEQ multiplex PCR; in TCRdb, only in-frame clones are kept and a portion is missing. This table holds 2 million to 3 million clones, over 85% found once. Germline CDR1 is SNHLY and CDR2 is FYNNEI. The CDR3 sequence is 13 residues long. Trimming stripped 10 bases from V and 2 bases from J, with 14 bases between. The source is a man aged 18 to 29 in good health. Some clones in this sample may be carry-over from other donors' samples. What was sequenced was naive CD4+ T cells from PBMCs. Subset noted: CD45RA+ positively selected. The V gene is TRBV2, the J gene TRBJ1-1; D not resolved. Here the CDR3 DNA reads TGTGCCACCAGAATGGACGGTAACACTGAAGCTTTCTTT. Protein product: CATRMDGNTEAFF.